One sample yielded the 12 T cell receptor beta chains listed below, sequenced in a study of PD-L1 blockade in urothelial cancer. TCRdb's table, derived via immunoSEQ multiplex PCR, lists solely in-frame clones and lacks some. The sample includes approximately 100,000 clones, 80% to 90% of them seen just once. The time point was: pretreatment peripheral blood. Sequences were derived from PBMCs, sampled around atezolizumab (anti-PD-L1) treatment. These receptors originate from an elderly woman with urothelial cancer.

This clone was observed a single time. V is TRBV19 and J is TRBJ1-2; maybe TRBD1 (5 bases). V lost 5 bases and J 0 bases, leaving 19 bases between the germline ends. The CDR3 contains 17 residues. Germline CDR1 and CDR2: LNHDA and SQIVND (reference sequence). CDR3 sequence reads: CASSSRPGDRANYGYTF. Written as DNA, the CDR3 is TGTGCCAGTAGTTCTCGGCCCGGAGACAGAGCTAACTATGGCTACACCTTC.

V is TRBV11-2 and J is TRBJ1-2; 7 nucleotides line up with TRBD1. The CDR3 has 15 residues. CDR1 and CDR2 from the germline V gene are SGHAT and FQNNGV. Trimming cost V 3 bases and J 4 bases; bases outside gene matches: 8. Written as DNA, the CDR3 is TGTGCCAGCAGCTTTAAGGCAGGGGGAAGCTATGGCTACACCTTC. Its translation: CASSFKAGGSYGYTF.

V gene TRBV19 combines with J gene TRBJ2-3, with 8 bases identical to TRBD2. Germline V gene lookup returns CDR1 LNHDA and CDR2 SQIVND (reference sequence). The CDR3 is 13 amino acids. The V segment lost 4 bases and the J segment 10 bases; nucleotides outside the gene matches: 7. Here the CDR3 DNA reads TGTGCCAGTAGTAGGGGAGCGGGGGCAGCGCAGTATTTT. This gives the protein CASSRGAGAAQYF.

The chain has TRBV4-1 and TRBJ1-4, with TRBD1 matching 8 bases. The germline V gene encodes CDR1 MGHRA and CDR2 YSYEKL. The length of the CDR3 is 17 residues. V was pared by 0 bases and J by 7 bases, with 10 bases of the junction left unmatched. The CDR3 DNA follows: TGCGCCAGCAGCCAAGATGATCAGGGGGCACGTGGTGAAAAACTGTTTTTT. Protein sequence: CASSQDDQGARGEKLFF.

This clone was found once. The genes are TRBV5-4 and TRBJ2-5; possibly TRBD1 for D (6 bases). CDR3 length: 15 amino acids. The germline gives CDR1 SGHNT, CDR2 YYREEE (reference sequence). Trimming removed 1 base from V and 2 bases from J, with 12 bases in between. CDR3 sequence (DNA): TGTGCCAGCAGCTTGTTCGACAGGCCACAAGAGACCCAGTACTTC. Protein product: CASSLFDRPQETQYF.

This clone was picked up many times. The CDR3 nucleotides read TGTGCCAGCAGCTTGGAGGGAGCCCGGCCACTCACTGAAGCTTTCTTT. The encoded protein is CASSLEGARPLTEAFF. The chain couples TRBV5-8 to TRBJ1-1; no reliable D call. The length of the CDR3 is 16 residues. Germline values: CDR1 SGHTS, CDR2 YDEGEE. The V gene lost 0 bases and the J gene lost 4 bases, with 16 bases spanning the gap. The whole variable domain, filled in from reference TRBV5-8 and TRBJ1-1, reads EAGVTQSPTHLIKTRGQQATLRCSPISGHTSVYWYQQALGLGLQFLLWYDEGEERNRGNFPPRFSGRQFPNYSSELNVNALELEDSALYLCASSLEGARPLTEAFFGQGTRLTVV.

The gene calls are TRBV6-6 and TRBJ1-1; maybe TRBD1 (5 bases). The CDR3 sequence is 13 residues long. Germline-derived CDR1 and CDR2 are MNHNY and SVGAGI (reference sequence). Between the trimmed V and J ends, which lost 7 bases and 1 base, there was a span of 10 bases. The CDR3 nucleotides are TGTGCCAGCACCATGGACAAGAACACTGAAGCTTTCTTT. This encodes CASTMDKNTEAFF.

The rearrangement joins TRBV7-3 to TRBJ2-5, with 8 bases aligning to TRBD2. The CDR3 runs to 14 residues. The V gene end was trimmed by 6 bases and the J gene end by 1 base; junction bases not matched to a gene: 4. Per the germline V gene, CDR1 is SGHTA and CDR2 is FQGTGA. This CDR3 reads CASSSSGSQETQYF. CDR3 coding DNA: TGTGCCAGCAGTTCAAGCGGGAGCCAAGAGACCCAGTACTTC.

This clone was detected only once. The rearrangement joins TRBV5-1 to TRBJ2-2; TRBD2 matches 11 bases. The J segment lost 7 bases and the V segment lost 7 bases, leaving 6 bases of the junction unmatched. The CDR3 covers 14 residues. Germline V gives CDR1 SGHRS, CDR2 YFSETQ. In nucleotides, the CDR3 is TGCGCCAGCCGACTAGCGGGGCAGGTCGGGGAGCTGTTTTTT. Its protein product is CASRLAGQVGELFF.

This chain joins TRBV6-1 and TRBJ1-1; 10 nucleotides line up with TRBD1. The V and J ends lost 7 bases and 3 bases, in that order; junction bases with no gene match: 5. The germline V gene encodes CDR1 MNHNS and CDR2 SASEGT. The CDR3 spans 14 residues. This CDR3 is CASTEDRGDTEAFF. DNA of the CDR3: TGTGCCAGCACCGAGGACAGGGGGGACACTGAAGCTTTCTTT.

The chain combines TRBV7-9 with TRBJ2-6, with 7 bases fitting TRBD1. This CDR3 contains 15 residues. Germline loops: CDR1 SEHNR, CDR2 FQNEAQ (reference sequence). Trimming at V came to 4 bases and at J to 4 bases, leaving 4 bases not matched to a gene. DNA of the CDR3: TGTGCCAGCAGCTCGACAGGGCCAGGGGCCAACGTCCTGACTTTC. Protein: CASSSTGPGANVLTF.

In DNA, the CDR3 is TGTGCCAGCAGCACTACCGATGGCTACACCTTC. Encoded protein: CASSTTDGYTF. The chain employs TRBV28 and TRBJ1-2, with no clear D. Trimming shortened V by 6 bases and J by 6 bases, and 8 bases separated the two germline ends. Germline V CDR1 and CDR2: MDHEN, SYDVKM. The CDR3 extends over 11 amino acids.